These 6 T cell receptor beta chains originate from one sample sequenced in a study of T cell clusters in autoimmune cytopenias (dated by TCRdb to between 2018 and 2021). Per sample, approximately 270 ng of peripheral blood genomic DNA, about 38,000 genome equivalents, was used for TRB amplification. These reads were obtained on an Illumina MiSeq. To amplify TRB rearrangements, a touch-down multiplex PCR protocol was run with the TRB-A and TRB-B primer pools combined in a single tube. Following TCRdb reprocessing, every CDR3 protein sequence forms one entry, and DNA is not provided. The sample's records list 900 to 1,200 distinct CDR3 sequences. The ten biggest clones cover about 46% of the sample. The material sequenced was peripheral blood. These TCRs come from a human donor with an autoimmune cytopenia or autoimmune hepatitis (not recorded which).

The chain employs TRBV19 and TRBJ1-3. Germline assignment: CDR1 LNHDA and CDR2 SQIVND (reference sequence). The CDR3 sequence is 14 residues long. The CDR3 spells CASSIAGTGNTIYF.

Frequency places this clonotype as medium-sized. This chain links TRBV20-1 with TRBJ2-7; TCRdb's D call, TRBD2, is unchecked because there is no DNA. CDR1 is DFQATT, CDR2 SNEGSKA, per germline (reference sequence). CDR3 length equals 15 residues. Here the CDR3 reads CSARGTGGPLYEQYF.

This clonotype shows up as medium-sized (0.01 to 0.1%) by frequency. The rearrangement joins TRBV27 to TRBJ1-4. The CDR3 sequence is 15 residues long. CDR1 and CDR2 from the germline V gene are MNHEY and SMNVEV (reference sequence). This chain's CDR3 is CASSFSDSTNEKLFF.

Measured by frequency, this clonotype is large. The gene calls are TRBV6-5 and TRBJ1-2; TCRdb names TRBD1, which stays unverified in the absence of DNA. The CDR3 extends over 13 amino acids. Germline CDR1 reads MNHEY; CDR2 reads SVGAGI. The CDR3 protein is CASSVDRNYGYTF.

By frequency, this clonotype registers medium-sized. The chain is built from TRBV20-1 and TRBJ2-7; TCRdb designates TRBD2, a call that cannot be tested without DNA. Germline CDR1 is DFQATT and CDR2 is SNEGSKA (reference sequence). This CDR3 is 13 amino acids long. The CDR3 here is CSARPLDYYEQYF.

Judged by frequency, this clonotype is medium-sized. The chain carries TRBV11-2 and TRBJ2-5; TCRdb proposes TRBD2, but this gene call is untestable without DNA. This CDR3 has 16 residues. CDR1 SGHAT and CDR2 FQNNGV come from the germline V gene. The CDR3 loop reads CASSLAVVLAGETQYF.